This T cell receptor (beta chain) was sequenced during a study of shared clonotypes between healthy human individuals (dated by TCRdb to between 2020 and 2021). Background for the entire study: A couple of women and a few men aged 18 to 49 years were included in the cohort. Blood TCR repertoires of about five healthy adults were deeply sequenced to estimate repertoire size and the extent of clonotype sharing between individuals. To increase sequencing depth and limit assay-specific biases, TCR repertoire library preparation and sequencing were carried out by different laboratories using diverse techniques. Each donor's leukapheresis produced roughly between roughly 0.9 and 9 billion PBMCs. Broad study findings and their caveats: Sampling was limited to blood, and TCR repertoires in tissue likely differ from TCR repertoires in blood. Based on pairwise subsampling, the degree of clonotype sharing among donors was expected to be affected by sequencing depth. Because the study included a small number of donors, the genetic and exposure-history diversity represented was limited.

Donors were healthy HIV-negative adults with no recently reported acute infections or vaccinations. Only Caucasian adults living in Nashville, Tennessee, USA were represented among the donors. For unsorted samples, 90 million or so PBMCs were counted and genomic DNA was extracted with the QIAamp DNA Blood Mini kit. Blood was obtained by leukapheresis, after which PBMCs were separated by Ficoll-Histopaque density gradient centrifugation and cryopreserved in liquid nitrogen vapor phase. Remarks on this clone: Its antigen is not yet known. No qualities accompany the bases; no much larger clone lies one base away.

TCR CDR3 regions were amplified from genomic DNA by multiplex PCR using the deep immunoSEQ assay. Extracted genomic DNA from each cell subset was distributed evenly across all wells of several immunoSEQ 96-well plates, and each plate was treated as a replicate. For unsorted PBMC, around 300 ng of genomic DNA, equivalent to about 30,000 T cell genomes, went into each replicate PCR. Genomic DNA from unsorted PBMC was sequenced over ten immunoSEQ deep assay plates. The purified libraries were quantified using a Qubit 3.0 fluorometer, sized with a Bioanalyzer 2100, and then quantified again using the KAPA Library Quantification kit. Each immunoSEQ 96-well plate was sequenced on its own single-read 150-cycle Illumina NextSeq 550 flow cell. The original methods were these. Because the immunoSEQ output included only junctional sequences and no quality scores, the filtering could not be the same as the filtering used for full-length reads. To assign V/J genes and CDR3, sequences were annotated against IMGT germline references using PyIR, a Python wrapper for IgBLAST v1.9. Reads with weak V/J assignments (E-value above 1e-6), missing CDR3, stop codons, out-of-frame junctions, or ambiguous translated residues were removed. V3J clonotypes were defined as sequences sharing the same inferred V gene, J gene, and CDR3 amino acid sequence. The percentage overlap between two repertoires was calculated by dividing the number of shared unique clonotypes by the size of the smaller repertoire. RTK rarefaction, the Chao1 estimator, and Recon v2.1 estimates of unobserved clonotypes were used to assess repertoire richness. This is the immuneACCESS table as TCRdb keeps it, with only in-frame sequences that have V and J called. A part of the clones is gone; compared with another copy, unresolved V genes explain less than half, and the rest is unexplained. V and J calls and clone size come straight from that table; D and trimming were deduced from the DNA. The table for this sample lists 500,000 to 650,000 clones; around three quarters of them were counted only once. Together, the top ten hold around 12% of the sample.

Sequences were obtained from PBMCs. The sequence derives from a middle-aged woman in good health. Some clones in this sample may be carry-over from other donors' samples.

The CDR3: CASKEEGSAYF. The bases are TGTGCCAGCAAAGAAGAGGGGTCAGCGTACTTC. The chain links TRBV6-1 with TRBJ2-4; the D gene cannot be resolved beyond TRBD1 or TRBD2, each matching 5 bases. Including cysteine and phenylalanine, the CDR3 has 11 amino acids. The sequence is cut down to CDR3 DNA, 33 bases in frame from base 1. From the germline V gene, CDR1 is MNHNS and CDR2 is SASEGT. V is pared back by 7 bases and J by 15 bases, with 16 bases lying between the germline termini.